The 30 T cell receptor beta chains given below trace back to one sample, sequenced in a study of control samples from healthy donors and cancer patients. Profiled with immunoSEQ multiplex PCR; TCRdb holds only in-frame clones, not every one. The table shows around 170,000 clones, with about 86% occurring only once. The material sequenced was blood. The source is a woman in her 30s in good health.

The chain links TRBV5-5 to TRBJ1-2; 8 positions match TRBD1. Per the germline V gene, CDR1 is SGHKS and CDR2 is YYEKEE (reference sequence). The J segment lost 7 bases and the V segment lost 2 bases, leaving 4 bases of the junction unmatched. The CDR3 sequence is 13 residues long. CDR3 sequence reads: CASSLPGQVGYTF. CDR3 bases: TGTGCCAGCAGCTTACCGGGACAGGTTGGCTACACCTTC.

This chain joins TRBV6-5 and TRBJ1-4; D not resolved. Trimming shortened V by 6 bases and J by 1 base, and 6 bases separated the two germline ends. From germline, CDR1 is MNHEY and CDR2 SVGAGI. The CDR3 runs to 13 residues. The DNA of the CDR3 is TGTGCCAGCAGCCAGAGAACTAATGAAAAACTGTTTTTT. Amino acids: CASSQRTNEKLFF.

This chain connects TRBV9 to TRBJ1-6; TRBD1 is a possible D gene (6 bases). The V end lost 4 bases, the J end lost 0 bases, and 11 bases lay between the germline ends. Germline V gives CDR1 SGDLS, CDR2 YYNGEE. This CDR3 region has 16 residues. CDR3 DNA sequence: TGTGCCAGCAGCATCGGACAGAGCTCCTATAATTCACCCCTCCACTTT. This encodes CASSIGQSSYNSPLHF.

With respect to this clone: Germline and junction disagree at one end, which may indicate a read error. The CDR3 sequence is CASNVGGLDEQFF. The CDR3 DNA reads TGTGCCAGCAACGTAGGGGGACTTGATGAGCAGTTCTTC. The gene calls are TRBV9 and TRBJ2-1; perhaps D is TRBD1 or TRBD2 (6 bases each). Looked up from germline, CDR1 is SGDLS and CDR2 is YYNGEE. The length of the CDR3 is 13 residues. Looking up the rest from reference TRBV9 and TRBJ2-1 gives the full variable domain: DSGVTQTPKHLITATGQRVTLRCSPRSGDLSVYWYQQSLDQGLQFLIQYYNGEERAKGNILERFSAQQFPDLHSELNLSSLELGDSALYFCASNVGGLDEQFFGPGTRLTVL.

V and J are TRBV5-1 and TRBJ1-6; D is possibly TRBD1 (6 bases). V was shortened by 3 bases and J by 7 bases, with 14 bases between the two germline ends. Germline lookup yields CDR1 SGHRS and CDR2 YFSETQ. The CDR3 loop spans 15 amino acids. The CDR3 loop is CASSWGGGENSPLHF. The CDR3 nucleotides are TGCGCCAGCAGCTGGGGTGGGGGCGAAAATTCACCCCTCCACTTT.

The genes are TRBV29-1 and TRBJ1-2; D may be TRBD1 (6 bases). This CDR3 is 12 amino acids long. V was trimmed by 2 bases and J by 2 bases, leaving 6 bases between them. Germline CDR1 SQVTM, CDR2 ANQGSEA. CDR3 sequence: CSVERGNYGYTF. CDR3 in DNA: TGCAGCGTTGAAAGGGGGAACTATGGCTACACCTTC.

The chain carries TRBV6-6 and TRBJ2-5; TRBD2 aligns across 11 bases. Trimming at V came to 0 bases and at J to 4 bases, leaving 4 bases not matched to a gene. CDR3 size: 16 residues. Germline CDR1 is MNHNY and CDR2 is SVGAGI (reference sequence). CDR3 amino acids: CASSYSSGGAGETQYF. The CDR3 nucleotides read TGTGCCAGCAGTTACTCTAGCGGGGGGGCCGGAGAGACCCAGTACTTC.

V and J are TRBV18 and TRBJ2-3; possibly TRBD2 for D (5 bases). Per the germline V gene, CDR1 is KGHSH and CDR2 is LQKENI. CDR3 length equals 14 residues. Trimming pared 2 bases from V and 3 bases from J, leaving 9 bases between. In DNA, the CDR3 is TGTGCCAGCTCACCAGCGGGCTCAACAGATACGCAGTATTTT. It specifies CASSPAGSTDTQYF.

This chain connects TRBV4-1 to TRBJ1-2; D gene ambiguous. Germline CDR1 MGHRA, CDR2 YSYEKL. The CDR3 contains 15 residues. V lost 1 base and J 5 bases, leaving 14 bases between the germline ends. The chain's CDR3 is CASSQGPGSGYGYTF. CDR3 in DNA: TGCGCCAGCAGCCAAGGACCTGGATCTGGATATGGCTACACCTTC.

The rearrangement links TRBV2 to TRBJ1-1; 10 bases agree with TRBD1. The CDR3 totals 12 residues. J was trimmed by 10 bases and V by 10 bases; bases with no gene match: 9. In germline, CDR1 is SNHLY, CDR2 FYNNEI. In DNA, the CDR3 is TGTGCCACCGGACAGGGGGAGGTTGTAGCTTTCTTT. Translating gives CATGQGEVVAFF.

V is TRBV27 and J is TRBJ2-2; TRBD2 is a possible D gene (7 bases). Trimming removed 3 bases from V and 9 bases from J, with 11 bases in between. CDR3 size: 13 residues. CDR1 is MNHEY and CDR2 is SMNVEV in the germline V gene (reference sequence). The CDR3 loop is CASSFGGGRELFF. The CDR3 nucleotides read TGTGCCAGCAGTTTTGGGGGGGGCCGGGAGCTGTTTTTT.

The V gene is TRBV9, the J gene TRBJ2-2; D is unclear. Germline V gene data show CDR1 as SGDLS and CDR2 as YYNGEE. This CDR3 contains 15 residues. Trimming cost V 0 bases and J 2 bases, with 8 bases left between them. CDR3 residues: CASSVAPTNTGELFF. The CDR3, as DNA: TGTGCCAGCAGCGTAGCGCCCACAAACACCGGGGAGCTGTTTTTT.

The chain combines TRBV24-1 with TRBJ1-1; perhaps TRBD1 as D (6 bases). Trimming pared 3 bases from V and 4 bases from J, leaving 8 bases between. Germline CDR1 and CDR2: KGHDR and SFDVKD. The CDR3 totals 13 residues. The CDR3 loop is CATSDVGGTEAFF. CDR3 nucleotides: TGTGCCACCAGTGATGTAGGGGGCACTGAAGCTTTCTTT.

V is TRBV19 and J is TRBJ2-3; no reliable D call. The CDR3 loop spans 14 amino acids. V was clipped by 5 bases and J by 0 bases, with 9 bases between them. Germline CDR1 LNHDA, CDR2 SQIVND (reference sequence). DNA for the CDR3: TGTGCCAGTAGTCTCGACCGGAGCACAGATACGCAGTATTTT. Amino acids: CASSLDRSTDTQYF.

The chain couples TRBV30 to TRBJ1-3; the D gene is possibly TRBD1 (5 bases). V was clipped by 3 bases and J by 2 bases, with 11 bases between them. The CDR3 is 14 amino acids. The V gene's germline CDR1 is GTSNPN and CDR2 SVGIG (reference sequence). The CDR3 is CAWRQVGAGNTIYF. The CDR3 DNA sequence: TGTGCCTGGAGGCAAGTAGGGGCTGGAAACACCATATATTTT.

This clone came up once. V usage is TRBV9 and J usage is TRBJ2-2, with D tentatively TRBD2 (6 bases). Germline lookup yields CDR1 SGDLS and CDR2 YYNGEE. Trimming took 0 bases from V and 0 from J, leaving 6 bases between them. The CDR3 spans 15 residues. DNA for the CDR3: TGTGCCAGCAGCGTAGGACTAGCGAACACCGGGGAGCTGTTTTTT. Translating gives CASSVGLANTGELFF.

The chain uses TRBV11-2 and TRBJ2-1; D tentatively reads TRBD1 or TRBD2 (5 bases each). This CDR3 has 13 amino acids. With 8 bases removed from V and 8 bases from J, the gap between germline ends came to 16 bases. Germline V gene data show CDR1 as SGHAT and CDR2 as FQNNGV. The chain's CDR3 is CASASGPKDEQFF. In DNA, the CDR3 is TGTGCCAGCGCCTCGGGACCGAAAGATGAGCAGTTCTTC.

This chain's CDR3 is CATSDLLAGDAQYF. CDR3 DNA: TGTGCCACCAGTGATCTCCTAGCGGGAGACGCGCAGTATTTT. V gene TRBV24-1 combines with J gene TRBJ2-3; 10 bases map to TRBD2. Germline values: CDR1 KGHDR, CDR2 SFDVKD. CDR3 size: 14 residues. With 3 bases clipped from V and 10 bases from J, the junction kept 6 bases outside the gene matches.

The chain combines TRBV7-9 with TRBJ2-3; TRBD1 is a possible D gene (6 bases). CDR1 and CDR2 from the germline V gene are SEHNR and FQNEAQ (reference sequence). CDR3 length equals 14 residues. Trimming stripped 5 bases from V and 3 bases from J, with 12 bases between. CDR3 sequence (DNA): TGTGCCAGCAGCCGAGGACAGAGTACAGATACGCAGTATTTT. Translated: CASSRGQSTDTQYF.

This rearrangement joins TRBV6-5 to TRBJ2-7, with D hard to call. CDR1 and CDR2 from the germline V gene are MNHEY and SVGAGI. This CDR3 is built from 15 residues. V lost 5 bases and J lost 3, with 17 bases in between. The CDR3 DNA follows: TGTGCCAGCAGTCCCGCCGGCGCAGTGGGCTACGAGCAGTACTTC. This sequence encodes CASSPAGAVGYEQYF.

This clone was detected only once. This chain joins TRBV3-1 (or the pseudogene TRBV3-2) and TRBJ1-5; 8 nucleotides align to TRBD1. This CDR3 has 15 residues. Looked up from germline, CDR1 is LGHDT and CDR2 is YNNKEL (reference sequence). The V segment lost 2 bases and the J segment 1 base; nucleotides outside the gene matches: 1. CDR3 nucleotide sequence: TGTGCCAGCAGCCAATCAGGGGGCAGCAATCAGCCCCAGCATTTT. Translated, it gives CASSQSGGSNQPQHF.

The chain has TRBV27 and TRBJ1-3; 8 nucleotides match TRBD1. J gave up 5 bases and V 0 bases, and 6 bases lay outside the gene matches. This CDR3 has 16 residues. Germline CDR1 MNHEY, CDR2 SMNVEV (reference sequence). The CDR3 nucleotides are TGTGCCAGCAGTTTATCCGGACAGGGCCAGAGAAACACCATATATTTT. Protein product: CASSLSGQGQRNTIYF.

This clone was observed a single time. J is TRBJ1-5 and V is TRBV6-5, with D unresolved. Trimming left V 7 bases short and J 1 base short, with 14 bases between. CDR1 is MNHEY and CDR2 is SVGAGI in the germline V gene. The CDR3 is 15 residues long. CDR3 protein: CASKTFGGSNQPQHF. In nucleotides, the CDR3 is TGTGCCAGCAAGACTTTTGGTGGCAGCAATCAGCCCCAGCATTTT.

This clone was observed a single time. The CDR3 DNA follows: TGTGCCAGCAGCCAAGTTTCGGCAGGTAACACCGGGGAGCTGTTTTTT. Translation gives CASSQVSAGNTGELFF. The chain is built from TRBV4-2 and TRBJ2-2, with no clear D. Looked up from germline, CDR1 is LGHNA and CDR2 is YNFKEQ. Trimming left V 1 base short and J 2 bases short, with 11 bases between. This CDR3 is built from 16 residues.

The chain uses TRBV21-1 and TRBJ1-1; no DNA check was done on the table's D call, TRBD1. TRBV21-1 is a listed pseudogene. CDR3 length equals 13 residues. DNA for the CDR3: TGTGCCAGCAGCAAGGACAGGGGCACTGAAGCTTTCTTT. It specifies CASSKDRGTEAFF.

The gene calls are TRBV2 and TRBJ2-6; D unclear. V lost 7 bases, J lost 0 bases, and 13 bases lay in between. CDR1 is SNHLY, CDR2 FYNNEI, per germline. The CDR3 loop spans 16 amino acids. Here the CDR3 DNA reads TGTGCCAGCATAATACAGCCAAGCTCTGGGGCCAACGTCCTGACTTTC. Encoded protein: CASIIQPSSGANVLTF.

V gene TRBV6-5 combines with J gene TRBJ2-2; D is possibly TRBD1 (5 bases). V was shortened by 4 bases and J by 7 bases, with 16 bases between the two germline ends. The germline gives CDR1 MNHEY, CDR2 SVGAGI. The length of the CDR3 is 15 residues. CDR3 loop: CASSSFWGIGGELFF. In DNA form, the CDR3 reads TGTGCCAGCAGTTCGTTCTGGGGCATTGGCGGGGAGCTGTTTTTT.

This clone was recorded once. The rearrangement uses TRBV5-4 and TRBJ2-3; TRBD2 matches 7 bases. There are 18 residues in the CDR3. Germline V gene lookup returns CDR1 SGHNT and CDR2 YYREEE (reference sequence). Germline trimming cut 0 bases from V and 9 bases from J; bases unmatched to any gene: 19. This chain's CDR3 is CASSLVRGGSTLTGTQYF. The CDR3 DNA reads as TGTGCCAGCAGCTTGGTACGGGGCGGGAGTACCCTAACAGGCACGCAGTATTTT.

The V and J genes are TRBV5-6 and TRBJ2-7; 7 bases map to TRBD2. The CDR3 totals 16 residues. Germline V gene data show CDR1 as SGHDT and CDR2 as YYEEEE. The junction had 9 bases not matched to a gene; V was cut back by 0 bases and J by 3 bases. As DNA, the CDR3 is TGTGCCAGCAGCTTGGCCCTTGCGGGAGCATACTACGAGCAGTACTTC. This sequence encodes CASSLALAGAYYEQYF.

This chain joins TRBV4-2 and TRBJ1-2; 10 nucleotides match TRBD1. CDR3 length: 14 amino acids. Looked up from germline, CDR1 is LGHNA and CDR2 is YNFKEQ. Trimming removed 5 bases from V and 6 bases from J; junction bases left unmatched: 6. CDR3 coding DNA: TGTGCCAGCAGCGCAACGGACAGGGGGAATGGCTACACCTTC. Protein sequence: CASSATDRGNGYTF.